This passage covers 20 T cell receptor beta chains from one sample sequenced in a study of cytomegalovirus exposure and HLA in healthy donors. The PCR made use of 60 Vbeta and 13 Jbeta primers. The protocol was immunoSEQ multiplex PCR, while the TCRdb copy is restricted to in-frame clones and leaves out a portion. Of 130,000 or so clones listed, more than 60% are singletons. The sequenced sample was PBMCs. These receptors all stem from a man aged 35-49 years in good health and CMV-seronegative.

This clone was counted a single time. CDR3 region: CASSFETLSYEQYF. DNA of the CDR3: TGCGCCAGCAGCTTTGAGACACTTTCCTACGAGCAGTACTTC. This chain links TRBV5-1 with TRBJ2-5; D is uncertain. The J call could be wrong; TRBJ2-7 is a better fit for the DNA end. Germline CDR1 SGHRS, CDR2 YFSETQ. This CDR3 is 14 amino acids long.

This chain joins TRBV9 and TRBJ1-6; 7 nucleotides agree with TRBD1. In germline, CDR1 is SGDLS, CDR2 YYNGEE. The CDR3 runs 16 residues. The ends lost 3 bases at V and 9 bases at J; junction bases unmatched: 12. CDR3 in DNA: TGTGCCAGCAGCGAGCGACAGGGTCCTCCAATTTCACCCCTCCACTTT. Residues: CASSERQGPPISPLHF. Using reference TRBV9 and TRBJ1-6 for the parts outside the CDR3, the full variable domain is DSGVTQTPKHLITATGQRVTLRCSPRSGDLSVYWYQQSLDQGLQFLIQYYNGEERAKGNILERFSAQQFPDLHSELNLSSLELGDSALYFCASSERQGPPISPLHFGNGTRLTVT.

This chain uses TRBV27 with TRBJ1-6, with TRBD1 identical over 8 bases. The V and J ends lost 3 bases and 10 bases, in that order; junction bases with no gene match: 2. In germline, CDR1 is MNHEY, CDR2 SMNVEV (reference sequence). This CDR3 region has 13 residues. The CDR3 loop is CASSLDRVSPLHF. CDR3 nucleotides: TGTGCCAGCAGTTTGGACAGGGTCTCACCCCTCCACTTT.

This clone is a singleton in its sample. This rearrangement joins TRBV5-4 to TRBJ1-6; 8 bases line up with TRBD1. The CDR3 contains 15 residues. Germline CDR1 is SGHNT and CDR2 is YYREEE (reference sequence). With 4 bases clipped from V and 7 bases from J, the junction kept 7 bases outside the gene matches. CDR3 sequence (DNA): TGTGCCAGCAGCAAAGCGACAGGGGACAATTCACCCCTCCACTTT. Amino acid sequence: CASSKATGDNSPLHF.

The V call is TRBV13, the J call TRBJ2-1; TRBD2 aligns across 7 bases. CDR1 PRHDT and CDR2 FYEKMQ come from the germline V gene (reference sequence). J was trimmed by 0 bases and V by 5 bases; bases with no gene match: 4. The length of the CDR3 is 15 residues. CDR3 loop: CASSPRTSSYNEQFF. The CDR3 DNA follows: TGTGCCAGCAGCCCCCGGACTAGCTCCTACAATGAGCAGTTCTTC.

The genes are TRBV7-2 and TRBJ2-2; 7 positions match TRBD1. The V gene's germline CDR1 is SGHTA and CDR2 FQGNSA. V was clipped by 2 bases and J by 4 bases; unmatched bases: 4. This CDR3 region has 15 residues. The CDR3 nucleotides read TGTGCCAGCAGCTTATACAGGGGTGCCACCGGGGAGCTGTTTTTT. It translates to CASSLYRGATGELFF.

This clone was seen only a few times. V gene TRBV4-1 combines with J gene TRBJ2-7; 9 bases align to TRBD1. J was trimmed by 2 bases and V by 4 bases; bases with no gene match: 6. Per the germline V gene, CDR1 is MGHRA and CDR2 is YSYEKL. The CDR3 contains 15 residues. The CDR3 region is CASSPGQGQAYEQYF. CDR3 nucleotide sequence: TGCGCCAGCAGCCCGGGACAGGGTCAGGCCTACGAGCAGTACTTC.

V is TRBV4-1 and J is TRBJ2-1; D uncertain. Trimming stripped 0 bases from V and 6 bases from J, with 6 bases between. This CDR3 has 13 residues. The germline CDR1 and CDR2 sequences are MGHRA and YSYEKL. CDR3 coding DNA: TGCGCCAGCAGCCAAGATAACAGCAATGAGCAGTTCTTC. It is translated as CASSQDNSNEQFF.

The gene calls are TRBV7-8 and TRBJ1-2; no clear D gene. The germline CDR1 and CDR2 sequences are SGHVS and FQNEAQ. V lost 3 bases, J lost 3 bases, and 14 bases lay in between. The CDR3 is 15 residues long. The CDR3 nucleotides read TGTGCCAGCAGCTTCGGGTCAAAGAGTGACTATGGCTACACCTTC. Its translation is CASSFGSKSDYGYTF.

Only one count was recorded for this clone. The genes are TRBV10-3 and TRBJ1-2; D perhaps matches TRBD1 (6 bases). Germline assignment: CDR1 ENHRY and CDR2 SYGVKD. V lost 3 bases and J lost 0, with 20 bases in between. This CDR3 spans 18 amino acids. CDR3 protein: CAISDPGTTVKANYGYTF. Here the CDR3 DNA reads TGTGCCATCAGTGACCCAGGGACAACGGTAAAAGCTAACTATGGCTACACCTTC.

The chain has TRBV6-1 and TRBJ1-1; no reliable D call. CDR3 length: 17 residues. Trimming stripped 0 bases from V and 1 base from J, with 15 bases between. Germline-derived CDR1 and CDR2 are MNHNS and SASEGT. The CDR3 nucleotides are TGTGCCAGCAGTGAAGCCCTTGTAGCTCGTAGGAACACTGAAGCTTTCTTT. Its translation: CASSEALVARRNTEAFF.

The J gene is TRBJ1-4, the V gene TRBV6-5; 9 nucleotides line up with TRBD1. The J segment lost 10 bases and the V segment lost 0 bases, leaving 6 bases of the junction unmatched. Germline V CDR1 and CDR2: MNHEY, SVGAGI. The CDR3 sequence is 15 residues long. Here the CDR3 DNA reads TGTGCCAGCAGTTACTCTTCACAGGGGGCTGGAAAACTGTTTTTT. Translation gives CASSYSSQGAGKLFF.

DNA for the CDR3: TGTGCCAGCAGCTTTTCACCGGGACAGGGGAAAGGTCCCCAGCATTTT. Translated: CASSFSPGQGKGPQHF. The V call is TRBV7-9, the J call TRBJ1-5, with TRBD1 matching 10 bases. This CDR3 has 16 amino acids. Germline trimming cut 3 bases from V and 10 bases from J; bases unmatched to any gene: 12. Germline V gene sequence: CDR1 SEHNR, CDR2 FQNEAQ (reference sequence).

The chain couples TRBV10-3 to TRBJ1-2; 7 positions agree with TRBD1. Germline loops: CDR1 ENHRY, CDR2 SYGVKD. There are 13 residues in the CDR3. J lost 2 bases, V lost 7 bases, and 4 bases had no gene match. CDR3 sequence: CAITGQVNYGYTF. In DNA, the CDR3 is TGTGCCATCACTGGACAGGTCAACTATGGCTACACCTTC.

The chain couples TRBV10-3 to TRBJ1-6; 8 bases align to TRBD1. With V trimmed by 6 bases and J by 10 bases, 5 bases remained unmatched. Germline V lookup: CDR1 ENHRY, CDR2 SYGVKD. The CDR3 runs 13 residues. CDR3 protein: CAISPGGTSPLHF. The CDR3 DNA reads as TGTGCCATCAGCCCAGGGGGCACCTCACCCCTCCACTTT.

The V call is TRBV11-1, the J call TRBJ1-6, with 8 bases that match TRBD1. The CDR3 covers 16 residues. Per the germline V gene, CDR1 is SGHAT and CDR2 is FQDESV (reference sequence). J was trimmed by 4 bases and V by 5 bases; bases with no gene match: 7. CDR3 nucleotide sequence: TGTGCCAGCAGCCCACGACAGGGGTTTTATAATTCACCCCTCCACTTT. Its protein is CASSPRQGFYNSPLHF.

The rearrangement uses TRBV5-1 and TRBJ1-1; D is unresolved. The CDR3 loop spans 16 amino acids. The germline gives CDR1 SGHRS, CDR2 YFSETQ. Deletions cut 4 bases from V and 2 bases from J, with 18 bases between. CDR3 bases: TGCGCCAGCAGCAACGGGATATTAAATTCAAACACTGAAGCTTTCTTT. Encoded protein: CASSNGILNSNTEAFF. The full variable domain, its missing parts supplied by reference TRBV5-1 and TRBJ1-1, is KAGVTQTPRYLIKTRGQQVTLSCSPISGHRSVSWYQQTPGQGLQFLFEYFSETQRNKGNFPGRFSGRQFSNSRSEMNVSTLELGDSALYLCASSNGILNSNTEAFFGQGTRLTVV.

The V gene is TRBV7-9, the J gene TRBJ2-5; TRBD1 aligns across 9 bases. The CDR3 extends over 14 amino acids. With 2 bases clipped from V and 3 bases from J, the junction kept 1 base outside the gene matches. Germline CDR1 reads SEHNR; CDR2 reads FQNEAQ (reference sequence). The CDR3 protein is CASSLWDREETQYF. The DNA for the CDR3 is TGTGCCAGCAGCTTATGGGACAGGGAAGAGACCCAGTACTTC. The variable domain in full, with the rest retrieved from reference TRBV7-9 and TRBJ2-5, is DTGVSQNPRHKITKRGQNVTFRCDPISEHNRLYWYRQTLGQGPEFLTYFQNEAQLEKSRLLSDRFSAERPKGSFSTLEIQRTEQGDSAMYLCASSLWDREETQYFGPGTRLLVL.

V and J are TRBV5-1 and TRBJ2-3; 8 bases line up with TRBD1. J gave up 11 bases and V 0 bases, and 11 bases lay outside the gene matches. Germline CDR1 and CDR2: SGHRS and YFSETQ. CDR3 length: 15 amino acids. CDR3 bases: TGCGCCAGCAGCTTGGGTTGGGCAGGGGGCAGAGAGCAGTATTTT. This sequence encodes CASSLGWAGGREQYF.

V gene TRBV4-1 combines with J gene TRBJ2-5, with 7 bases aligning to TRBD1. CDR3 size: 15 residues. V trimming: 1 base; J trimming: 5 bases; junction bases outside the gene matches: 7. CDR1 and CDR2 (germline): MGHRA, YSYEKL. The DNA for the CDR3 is TGCGCCAGCAGCCAAGTTGGGACAGCGTGGGAGACCCAGTACTTC. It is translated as CASSQVGTAWETQYF.